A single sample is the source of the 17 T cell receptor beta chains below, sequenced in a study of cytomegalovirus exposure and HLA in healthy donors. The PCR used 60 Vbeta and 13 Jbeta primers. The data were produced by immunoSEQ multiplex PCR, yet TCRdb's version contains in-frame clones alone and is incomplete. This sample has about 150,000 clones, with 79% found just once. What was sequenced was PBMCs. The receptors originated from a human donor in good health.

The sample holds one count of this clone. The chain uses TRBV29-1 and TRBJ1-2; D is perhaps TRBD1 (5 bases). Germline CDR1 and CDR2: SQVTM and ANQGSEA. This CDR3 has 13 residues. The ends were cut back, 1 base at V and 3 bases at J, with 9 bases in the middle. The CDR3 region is CSVEGGSHYGYTF. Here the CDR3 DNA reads TGCAGCGTTGAAGGGGGCTCGCACTATGGCTACACCTTC.

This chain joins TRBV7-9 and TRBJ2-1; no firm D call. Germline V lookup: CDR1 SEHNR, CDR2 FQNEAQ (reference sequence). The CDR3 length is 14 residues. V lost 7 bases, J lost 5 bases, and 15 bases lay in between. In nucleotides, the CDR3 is TGTGCCAGCAACAACCTGAGCCGGGACAATGAGCAGTTCTTC. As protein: CASNNLSRDNEQFF.

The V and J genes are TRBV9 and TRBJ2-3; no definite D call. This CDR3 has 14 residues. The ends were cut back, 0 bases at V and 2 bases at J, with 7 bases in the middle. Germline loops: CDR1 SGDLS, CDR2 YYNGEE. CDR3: CASSVESATDTQYF. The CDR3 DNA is TGTGCCAGCAGCGTAGAAAGCGCCACAGATACGCAGTATTTT.

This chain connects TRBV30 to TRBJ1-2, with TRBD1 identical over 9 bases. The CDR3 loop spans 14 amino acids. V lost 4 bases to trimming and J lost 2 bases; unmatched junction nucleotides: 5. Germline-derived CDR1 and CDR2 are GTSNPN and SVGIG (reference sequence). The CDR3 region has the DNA TGTGCCTGGATTTCCGGGACAGGGAACTATGGCTACACCTTC. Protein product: CAWISGTGNYGYTF.

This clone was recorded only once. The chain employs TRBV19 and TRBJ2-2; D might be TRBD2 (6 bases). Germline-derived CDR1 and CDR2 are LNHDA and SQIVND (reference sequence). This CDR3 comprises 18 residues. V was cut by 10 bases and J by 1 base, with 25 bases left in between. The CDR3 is CATWGVPHSRMNTGELFF. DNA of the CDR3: TGTGCCACCTGGGGGGTCCCACATTCTCGCATGAACACCGGGGAGCTGTTTTTT.

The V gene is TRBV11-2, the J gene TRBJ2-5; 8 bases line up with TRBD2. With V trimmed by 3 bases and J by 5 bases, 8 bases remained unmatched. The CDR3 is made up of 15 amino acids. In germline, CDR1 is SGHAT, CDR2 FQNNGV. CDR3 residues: CASSFRGGPGETQYF. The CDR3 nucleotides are TGTGCCAGCAGCTTCCGCGGGGGGCCGGGTGAGACCCAGTACTTC.

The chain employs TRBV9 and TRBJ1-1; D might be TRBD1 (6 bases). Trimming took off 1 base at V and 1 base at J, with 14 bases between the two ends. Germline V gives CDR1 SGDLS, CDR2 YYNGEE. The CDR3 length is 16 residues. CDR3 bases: TGTGCCAGCAGCGTAATCCCCCCGGGACAGAACACTGAAGCTTTCTTT. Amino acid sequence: CASSVIPPGQNTEAFF.

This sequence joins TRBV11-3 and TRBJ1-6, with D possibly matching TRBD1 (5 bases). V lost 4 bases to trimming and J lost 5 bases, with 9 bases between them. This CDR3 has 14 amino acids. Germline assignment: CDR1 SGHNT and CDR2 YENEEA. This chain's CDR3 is CASSWDSDNSPLHF. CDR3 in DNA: TGTGCCAGCAGCTGGGACTCTGATAATTCACCCCTCCACTTT.

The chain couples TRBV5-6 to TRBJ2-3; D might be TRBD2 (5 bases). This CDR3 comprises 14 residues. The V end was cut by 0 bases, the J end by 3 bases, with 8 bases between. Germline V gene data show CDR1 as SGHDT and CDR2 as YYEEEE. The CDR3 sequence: CASSLASRTDTQYF. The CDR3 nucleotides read TGTGCCAGCAGCTTGGCTAGCAGGACAGATACGCAGTATTTT.

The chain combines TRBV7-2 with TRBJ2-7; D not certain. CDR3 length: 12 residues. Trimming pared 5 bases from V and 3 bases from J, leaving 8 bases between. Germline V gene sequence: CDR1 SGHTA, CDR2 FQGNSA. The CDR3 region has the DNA TGTGCCAGCAGCCTTTCTAACTACGAGCAGTACTTC. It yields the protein CASSLSNYEQYF.

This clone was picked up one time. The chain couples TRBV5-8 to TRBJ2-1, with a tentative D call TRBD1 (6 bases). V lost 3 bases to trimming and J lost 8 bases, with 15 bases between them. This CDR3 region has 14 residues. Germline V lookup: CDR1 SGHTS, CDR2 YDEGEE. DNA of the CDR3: TGTGCCAGCAGCTCAAGCAGGGGTTTCGATGAGCAGTTCTTC. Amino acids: CASSSSRGFDEQFF. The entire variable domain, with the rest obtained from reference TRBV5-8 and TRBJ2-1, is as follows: EAGVTQSPTHLIKTRGQQATLRCSPISGHTSVYWYQQALGLGLQFLLWYDEGEERNRGNFPPRFSGRQFPNYSSELNVNALELEDSALYLCASSSSRGFDEQFFGPGTRLTVL.

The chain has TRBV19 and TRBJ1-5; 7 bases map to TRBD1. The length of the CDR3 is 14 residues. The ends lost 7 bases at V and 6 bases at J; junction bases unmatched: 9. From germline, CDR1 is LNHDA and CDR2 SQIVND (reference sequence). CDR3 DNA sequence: TGTGCCAGTAAAGACAGGGAGTATAGTCAGCCCCAGCATTTT. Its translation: CASKDREYSQPQHF.

The CDR3 sequence: CASSLEPGQGGFSEKLFF. CDR3 DNA sequence: TGTGCCAGCAGTCTCGAGCCGGGACAGGGGGGCTTCAGTGAAAAACTGTTTTTT. The chain is built from TRBV28 and TRBJ1-4; 11 positions agree with TRBD1. CDR1 MDHEN and CDR2 SYDVKM come from the germline V gene. The V gene end was trimmed by 5 bases and the J gene end by 7 bases; junction bases not matched to a gene: 15. The CDR3 is 18 residues long.

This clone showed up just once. The CDR3 bases are TGCGCCAGCAGTCCTCAGTCTCCCTACAATGAGCAGTTCTTC. Amino acids: CASSPQSPYNEQFF. V is TRBV23-1 and J is TRBJ2-1; no firm D call. Being an ORF, TRBV23-1 has a function that is uncertain. This CDR3 is 14 amino acids long. The V and J ends lost 4 bases and 2 bases respectively, with 9 bases between them.

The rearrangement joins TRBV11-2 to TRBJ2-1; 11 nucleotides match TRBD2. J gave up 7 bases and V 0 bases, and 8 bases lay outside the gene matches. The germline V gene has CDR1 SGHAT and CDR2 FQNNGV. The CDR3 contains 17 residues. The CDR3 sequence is CASSLDKRASGGNEQFF. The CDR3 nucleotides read TGTGCCAGCAGCTTAGATAAAAGGGCTAGCGGGGGGAATGAGCAGTTCTTC.

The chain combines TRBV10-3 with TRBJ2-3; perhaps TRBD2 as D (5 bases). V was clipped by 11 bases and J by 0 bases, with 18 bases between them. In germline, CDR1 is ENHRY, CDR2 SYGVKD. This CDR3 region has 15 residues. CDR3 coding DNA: TGTGCCGCCCTAGGGAGTAAGGGTAGCACAGATACGCAGTATTTT. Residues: CAALGSKGSTDTQYF.

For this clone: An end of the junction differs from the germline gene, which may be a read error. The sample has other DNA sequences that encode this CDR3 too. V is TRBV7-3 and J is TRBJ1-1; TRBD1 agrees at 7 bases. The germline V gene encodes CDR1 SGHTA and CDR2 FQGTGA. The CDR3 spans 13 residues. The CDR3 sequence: CASSSIQGTEAFF. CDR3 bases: TGTGCCAGCAGCTCCATACAGGGGACTGAAGCCTTCTTT.